This TCR beta chain derives from a study of T cells in Graves' hyperthyroidism and ophthalmopathy. Study outcomes and limitations: Peripheral blood also featured most of the thyroid clonotypes expanded above 0.001. Model-based prediction identified ophthalmopathy a median around 6.7 months prior to its onset.

This clonotype has only a few counts. The antigen remains undetermined. Researchers took RNA transcripts and amplified the TCR beta CDR3 regions from them. First-round RT-PCR with HTBI primers amplified the TCR CDR3 region. TCRdb re-analysed the multiplex PCR reads in MiXCR, keeping a single row per CDR3 protein. The sample yields fewer than 350,000 distinct CDR3 sequences, roughly 13% seen once. Germline V gene sequence: CDR1 SGHKS, CDR2 YYEKEE (reference sequence). V lost 3 bases and J lost 5; bases outside the gene matches: 5. The CDR3 has 14 residues. Not enrolled were patients with uncontrolled infection, other autoimmune disease, pregnancy or lactation.

The receptor comes from a woman aged 40 to 50 with Graves' hyperthyroidism. The J gene is TRBJ2-5, the V gene TRBV5-5; 9 positions agree with TRBD2. Sequenced: blood. The CDR3: CASSSRTSVETQYF. CDR3 nucleotide sequence: TGTGCCAGCAGCTCCAGGACTAGCGTCGAGACCCAGTACTTC.